The 24 T cell receptor beta chains listed next were all sequenced from one sample in a study of T cells in Graves' hyperthyroidism and ophthalmopathy. Amplification of TCR beta CDR3 regions used RNA as the template. HTBI primers drove first-round RT-PCR of the TCR CDR3. TCRdb fed the multiplex PCR reads into MiXCR, producing one record per CDR3 protein. The sample yields approximately 570,000 distinct CDR3 sequences, about 20% seen once. Input material: blood. These TCRs come from a man aged 40-49 years with Graves' ophthalmopathy.

Concerning this clonotype itself: A read error is possible here, since a much larger clone lies one base away. This chain links TRBV28 with TRBJ2-1; 7 bases fit TRBD2. The junction had 17 bases not matched to a gene; V was cut back by 2 bases and J by 10 bases. Germline CDR1 and CDR2: MDHEN and SYDVKM. This CDR3 is built from 17 residues. The CDR3 DNA reads as TGTGCCAGCAGTTTAAAGTTCCGGGCTAGCGGAGACTACGAGCAGTTCTTC. Protein sequence: CASSLKFRASGDYEQFF.

This clonotype was seen more than once but under ten times. The chain has TRBV11-2 and TRBJ1-4; D possibly corresponds to TRBD1 (6 bases). The germline V gene has CDR1 SGHAT and CDR2 FQNNGV. The CDR3 contains 15 residues. Trimming pared 4 bases from V and 3 bases from J, leaving 12 bases between. CDR3 amino acids: CASSSQGWANEKLFF. In DNA form, the CDR3 reads TGTGCCAGCAGCTCCCAGGGGTGGGCTAATGAAAAACTGTTTTTT.

The genes are TRBV6-2 or TRBV6-3 and TRBJ2-1; TRBD2 aligns across 13 bases. Germline trimming cut 7 bases from V and 8 bases from J; bases unmatched to any gene: 8. In germline, CDR1 is MNHEY, CDR2 SVGEGT. The CDR3 loop spans 15 amino acids. In DNA, the CDR3 is TGTGCCAGCACCGTGACTAGCGGGGGGAGGGATGAGCAGTTCTTC. Protein sequence: CASTVTSGGRDEQFF.

This chain uses TRBV11-2 with TRBJ2-7; no clear D gene. The CDR3 consists of 12 residues. The V gene lost 2 bases and the J gene lost 2 bases, with 4 bases spanning the gap. CDR1 is SGHAT and CDR2 is FQNNGV in the germline V gene. CDR3 residues: CASSLNTYEQYF. As DNA, the CDR3 is TGTGCCAGCAGCTTAAACACCTACGAGCAGTACTTC.

This clonotype has a count of ten or more. The chain combines TRBV28 with TRBJ2-3; TRBD2 might be the D (7 bases). Germline CDR1 is MDHEN and CDR2 is SYDVKM. The CDR3 runs to 14 residues. V shed 4 bases and J shed 6 bases, with 14 bases lying between them. Here the CDR3 reads CASSSGGGGDTQYF. For the CDR3, the DNA is TGTGCCAGCAGTTCAGGAGGGGGAGGGGATACGCAGTATTTT.

V and J are TRBV6-1 and TRBJ2-1, with 10 bases that match TRBD2. The CDR3 extends over 15 amino acids. Trimming took 5 bases from V and 7 from J; bases not matched to a gene: 8. Germline CDR1 MNHNS, CDR2 SASEGT. CDR3 sequence: CASSSRTSGKNEQFF. The CDR3 nucleotides read TGTGCCAGCAGTTCTAGAACTAGCGGGAAAAATGAGCAGTTCTTC.

This clonotype was observed at least ten times. V gene TRBV20-1 combines with J gene TRBJ1-2; D is uncertain. Trimming shortened V by 1 base and J by 4 bases, and 13 bases separated the two germline ends. Per germline, CDR1 DFQATT and CDR2 SNEGSKA (reference sequence). CDR3 length equals 14 residues. The CDR3, as DNA: TGCAGTGCTAGAGTTGGCCTCGTCGGCTATGGCTACACCTTC. Amino acids: CSARVGLVGYGYTF.

The CDR3 sequence is CASSVDQDNEQFF. Here the CDR3 DNA reads TGTGCCAGCAGCGTAGACCAAGACAATGAGCAGTTCTTC. The V and J genes are TRBV13 and TRBJ2-1; no firm D call. The germline CDR1 and CDR2 sequences are PRHDT and FYEKMQ (reference sequence). This CDR3 comprises 13 residues. V was cut by 5 bases and J by 5 bases, with 10 bases left in between.

This clonotype was detected a few times. This chain uses TRBV5-1 with TRBJ2-2; 14 nucleotides match TRBD2. After removal of 2 bases from V and 4 bases from J, the junction contained 4 bases not matched to a gene. Germline loops: CDR1 SGHRS, CDR2 YFSETQ. CDR3 length: 17 residues. Here the CDR3 reads CASSFGLAGGLTGELFF. For the CDR3, the DNA is TGCGCCAGCAGCTTCGGACTAGCGGGAGGACTCACCGGGGAGCTGTTTTTT.

This clonotype has just a few counts. The gene calls are TRBV6-1 and TRBJ2-7, with 12 bases aligning to TRBD1. The germline gives CDR1 MNHNS, CDR2 SASEGT. V shed 7 bases, J shed 2 bases, and the junction held 12 bases outside the gene matches. CDR3 length equals 17 residues. CDR3 coding DNA: TGTGCCAGCACGCACGCGGGGACAGGGGGCGCGCCCTACGAGCAGTACTTC. Its translation: CASTHAGTGGAPYEQYF.

As concerns this clonotype: Being one base from a much bigger clone, this may be a read error. CDR3 protein: CSASGPGQGSNPPYNEQFF. The CDR3 bases are TGCAGCGCCTCGGGACCGGGACAGGGGTCGAATCCCCCCTACAATGAGCAGTTCTTC. The rearrangement joins TRBV29-1 to TRBJ2-1; 10 bases align to TRBD1. V dropped 7 bases and J dropped 2; count of bases not matched to a gene: 20. Germline V CDR1 and CDR2: SQVTM, ANQGSEA. The CDR3 is made up of 19 amino acids.

At least ten counts were recorded for this clonotype. The gene calls are TRBV7-3 and TRBJ2-1; no firm D call. Germline V CDR1 and CDR2: SGHTA, FQGTGA. V was shortened by 0 bases and J by 8 bases, with 14 bases between the two germline ends. The CDR3 covers 15 residues. DNA of the CDR3: TGTGCCAGCAGCTTAACGAAGACTGGAGCCCATGAGCAGTTCTTC. It yields the protein CASSLTKTGAHEQFF.

The chain joins TRBV6-1 to TRBJ2-2, with D unclear. V was cut by 6 bases and J by 1 base, with 12 bases left in between. Germline CDR1 is MNHNS and CDR2 is SASEGT. This CDR3 comprises 15 residues. The CDR3 is CASSPKRLNTGELFF. The CDR3 DNA sequence: TGTGCCAGCAGCCCCAAGCGTCTGAACACCGGGGAGCTGTTTTTT.

Many counts were recorded for this clonotype. The V call is TRBV12-3 or TRBV12-4, the J call TRBJ2-3; D assignment may be TRBD1 or TRBD2 (5 bases each). V lost 5 bases, J lost 2 bases, and 8 bases lay in between. CDR3 length: 13 residues. This CDR3 reads CASSRDLTDTQYF. In DNA, the CDR3 is TGTGCCAGCAGTAGGGACCTCACAGATACGCAGTATTTT.

As DNA, the CDR3 is TGCGCCAGCAGCTGGCCAGCTACAAGCACAGATACGCAGTATTTT. It encodes CASSWPATSTDTQYF. The gene calls are TRBV5-1 and TRBJ2-3; D is ambiguous. From germline, CDR1 is SGHRS and CDR2 YFSETQ. The V end lost 3 bases, the J end lost 0 bases, and 11 bases lay between the germline ends. The CDR3 sequence is 15 residues long. Supplemented by reference TRBV5-1 and TRBJ2-3, the full variable domain reads KAGVTQTPRYLIKTRGQQVTLSCSPISGHRSVSWYQQTPGQGLQFLFEYFSETQRNKGNFPGRFSGRQFSNSRSEMNVSTLELGDSALYLCASSWPATSTDTQYFGPGTRLTVL.

This clonotype was counted between two and nine times. J is TRBJ2-1 and V is TRBV6-2 or TRBV6-3; 10 positions agree with TRBD2. The CDR3 length is 16 residues. V lost 6 bases, J lost 3 bases, and 8 bases stayed unmatched. Germline CDR1 MNHEY, CDR2 SVGEGT. DNA for the CDR3: TGTGCCAGCAGCCTTGCTCTAGCGGGAGTCTACAATGAGCAGTTCTTC. Amino acid sequence: CASSLALAGVYNEQFF.

V and J are TRBV13 and TRBJ1-1; possible D gene TRBD1, 5 bases. V was clipped by 5 bases and J by 4 bases, with 14 bases between them. This CDR3 has 14 amino acids. Germline CDR1 is PRHDT and CDR2 is FYEKMQ (reference sequence). The CDR3 DNA sequence: TGTGCCAGCAGCGCCCGGGGGGTGAGCACTGAAGCTTTCTTT. It encodes CASSARGVSTEAFF.

On this clonotype: One base away lies a much larger clone, so this may be a sequencing read error. Because it lacks the conserved phenylalanine or tryptophan at the end, this CDR3 is likely a read error. The chain uses TRBV7-3 and TRBJ2-2; 7 bases agree with TRBD2. CDR1 SGHTA and CDR2 FQGTGA come from the germline V gene. The trim removed 0 bases at V and 0 bases at J, leaving 4 bases unmatched. The CDR3 is 17 residues long. CDR3 residues: CASSLTLGLANTGELFI. The CDR3 DNA sequence: TGTGCCAGCAGCTTAACCCTAGGACTAGCGAACACCGGGGAGCTGTTTATT.

The chain is built from TRBV2 and TRBJ2-1; 11 bases fit TRBD2. V lost 7 bases, J lost 8 bases, and 13 bases stayed unmatched. The CDR3 is made up of 16 amino acids. Germline V lookup: CDR1 SNHLY, CDR2 FYNNEI. The CDR3 loop reads CASTRRTSGSKDEQFF. The DNA for the CDR3 is TGTGCCAGCACTCGGAGGACTAGCGGGTCAAAGGATGAGCAGTTCTTC.

This clonotype was picked up many times. The chain carries TRBV7-2 and TRBJ2-1, with TRBD1 as a possible D gene (8 bases). The CDR3 totals 15 residues. Germline CDR1 is SGHTA and CDR2 is FQGNSA. Trimming cost V 1 base and J 6 bases, with 13 bases left between them. The CDR3 DNA sequence: TGTGCCAGCAGCTTAGGGACAGGGAGGGTCAATGAGCAGTTCTTC. Protein product: CASSLGTGRVNEQFF.

This clonotype was seen more than once but under ten times. The chain employs TRBV12-3 or TRBV12-4 and TRBJ2-3, with D maybe TRBD2 (5 bases). Trimming cost V 8 bases and J 2 bases, with 11 bases left between them. The CDR3 contains 13 residues. CDR3 sequence: CASVRGNTDTQYF. The CDR3 DNA is TGTGCCAGCGTACGGGGAAACACAGATACGCAGTATTTT.

This clonotype was seen more than once but under ten times. The rearrangement uses TRBV12-3 or TRBV12-4 and TRBJ1-2, with a tentative D call TRBD1 (5 bases). CDR3 size: 13 residues. Trimming cost V 8 bases and J 4 bases, with 14 bases left between them. The CDR3: CASYDRNFYGYTF. DNA for the CDR3: TGTGCCAGCTACGACAGAAACTTCTATGGCTACACCTTC.

The chain couples TRBV7-3 to TRBJ2-3, with D perhaps assigned TRBD1 or TRBD2 (6 bases each). V dropped 5 bases and J dropped 1 base, with 16 bases sitting between them. This CDR3 contains 16 residues. CDR1 SGHTA and CDR2 FQGTGA come from the germline V gene. The CDR3 loop reads CASSPLGGLGTDTQYF. The CDR3 nucleotides read TGTGCCAGCAGCCCATTAGGGGGGCTGGGCACAGATACGCAGTATTTT.

This clonotype was counted only a few times. The chain combines TRBV5-4 with TRBJ2-1; no clear D. Germline CDR1 reads SGHNT; CDR2 reads YYREEE (reference sequence). The CDR3 covers 14 residues. The V and J ends lost 0 bases and 0 bases respectively, with 4 bases between them. CDR3 amino acids: CASSLEYSYNEQFF. The CDR3 DNA is TGTGCCAGCAGCTTGGAATACTCCTACAATGAGCAGTTCTTC. The variable domain in full, with the rest retrieved from reference TRBV5-4 and TRBJ2-1, is ETGVTQSPTHLIKTRGQQVTLRCSSQSGHNTVSWYQQALGQGPQFIFQYYREEENGRGNFPPRFSGLQFPNYSSELNVNALELDDSALYLCASSLEYSYNEQFFGPGTRLTVL.